These 30 T cell receptor beta chains originate from one sample sequenced in a study of PD-1 blockade in classical Hodgkin lymphoma. In every patient, relapse followed autologous stem cell transplantation, while exposure to brentuximab vedotin differed. Here immunoSEQ multiplex PCR was the method, and the copy in TCRdb shows in-frame clones only, minus some. The repertoire includes around 25,000 clones, approximately 80% of them detected once, and 5.5% to 8.5% sits in the top ten. The sequences come from peripheral blood mononuclear cells (PBMCs), collected at baseline. The receptors come from a human donor with classical Hodgkin lymphoma.

The chain joins TRBV27 to TRBJ2-5; 9 bases are shared with TRBD1. This CDR3 region has 13 residues. Losses at the gene ends were 5 bases for V and 5 bases for J; bases not matched to a gene: 3. Germline V lookup: CDR1 MNHEY, CDR2 SMNVEV (reference sequence). The CDR3 is CASSPTGGETQYF. The CDR3, as DNA: TGTGCCAGCAGTCCGACAGGGGGGGAGACCCAGTACTTC.

The CDR3 DNA is TGTGCCAGCAAATCCCCCTACGAGCAGTACTTC. Amino acid sequence: CASKSPYEQYF. The chain employs TRBV6-5 and TRBJ2-7; D unclear. Germline loops: CDR1 MNHEY, CDR2 SVGAGI. V was cut by 7 bases and J by 2 bases, with 6 bases left in between. The CDR3 totals 11 residues.

The V and J genes are TRBV14 and TRBJ1-1; D unclear. Germline V lookup: CDR1 SGHDN, CDR2 FVKESK. V lost 0 bases and J lost 4, with 9 bases in between. The CDR3 is 14 amino acids. The CDR3 coding sequence is TGTGCCAGCAGCCAAGAGGGGAAGGTCACTGAAGCTTTCTTT. This gives the protein CASSQEGKVTEAFF.

This sequence joins TRBV5-8 and TRBJ1-6; 11 nucleotides line up with TRBD1. In germline, CDR1 is SGHTS, CDR2 YDEGEE. V shed 4 bases, J shed 10 bases, and the junction held 7 bases outside the gene matches. This CDR3 comprises 15 residues. This chain's CDR3 is CASSPGTGGRSPLHF. The CDR3 region has the DNA TGTGCCAGCAGCCCGGGGACAGGGGGTCGATCACCCCTCCACTTT.

The genes are TRBV28 and TRBJ2-2; a possible D gene is TRBD2 (6 bases). The V and J ends lost 8 bases and 1 base respectively, with 20 bases between them. The CDR3 has 17 amino acids. Germline values: CDR1 MDHEN, CDR2 SYDVKM. The CDR3 is CASGTAGTEGNTGELFF. The CDR3 DNA sequence: TGTGCCAGCGGAACTGCGGGGACGGAAGGGAACACCGGGGAGCTGTTTTTT.

The chain joins TRBV6-6 to TRBJ1-1; tentatively, D is TRBD1 (5 bases). Trimming removed 4 bases from V and 3 bases from J, with 9 bases in between. The CDR3 extends over 13 amino acids. From germline, CDR1 is MNHNY and CDR2 SVGAGI (reference sequence). The CDR3 coding sequence is TGTGCCAGCAGTTGGGACCAGGACACTGAAGCTTTCTTT. Its protein product is CASSWDQDTEAFF.

The chain recombines TRBV7-9 with TRBJ1-4; D uncertain. Germline V lookup: CDR1 SEHNR, CDR2 FQNEAQ (reference sequence). The CDR3 runs 13 residues. Trimming shortened V by 5 bases and J by 3 bases, and 7 bases separated the two germline ends. The CDR3 protein is CASSNRPNEKLFF. As DNA, the CDR3 is TGTGCCAGCAGCAACCGACCTAATGAAAAACTGTTTTTT.

V usage is TRBV7-2 and J usage is TRBJ2-4; possibly TRBD1 or TRBD2 for D (5 bases each). Trimming took off 1 base at V and 0 bases at J, with 10 bases between the two ends. Germline V gene data show CDR1 as SGHTA and CDR2 as FQGNSA. The CDR3 extends over 16 amino acids. CDR3 loop: CASSLVAGTAKNIQYF. The CDR3 coding sequence is TGTGCCAGCAGCTTAGTTGCAGGGACAGCCAAAAACATTCAGTACTTC.

The J gene is TRBJ2-7, the V gene TRBV7-6; the D gene is possibly TRBD1 (5 bases). The CDR3 sequence is 15 residues long. V was clipped by 1 base and J by 1 base, with 11 bases between them. CDR1 is SGHVS, CDR2 FNYEAQ, per germline. The CDR3, as DNA: TGTGCCAGCAGCTTAGACACAGGTTCATCCTACGAGCAGTACTTC. Protein: CASSLDTGSSYEQYF.

The gene calls are TRBV7-8 and TRBJ2-4; the D gene is possibly TRBD1 (6 bases). CDR1 and CDR2 (germline): SGHVS, FQNEAQ. The CDR3 has 14 amino acids. Trimming cost V 2 bases and J 8 bases, with 13 bases left between them. The CDR3 here is CASSLWGLSDIQYF. CDR3 DNA sequence: TGTGCCAGCAGCTTATGGGGGCTGAGCGACATTCAGTACTTC.

This rearrangement joins TRBV2 to TRBJ2-3; possibly TRBD1 for D (6 bases). The CDR3 is 13 residues long. Trimming pared 9 bases from V and 3 bases from J, leaving 13 bases between. CDR1 SNHLY and CDR2 FYNNEI come from the germline V gene. The CDR3 protein is CASHRDRTDTQYF. DNA of the CDR3: TGTGCCAGTCACAGGGATCGGACAGATACGCAGTATTTT.

This clone was found a few times. This chain joins TRBV2 and TRBJ1-6; TRBD1 might be the D (6 bases). The CDR3 runs 15 residues. V was pared by 6 bases and J by 9 bases, with 18 bases between. Looked up from germline, CDR1 is SNHLY and CDR2 is FYNNEI. Here the CDR3 reads CASRHRDTSLSPLHF. In DNA form, the CDR3 reads TGTGCCAGCAGACACCGGGACACTTCTCTTTCACCCCTCCACTTT.

The genes are TRBV7-2 and TRBJ2-7; weak D call: TRBD2 (5 bases). This CDR3 region has 15 residues. CDR1 SGHTA and CDR2 FQGNSA come from the germline V gene. V lost 6 bases and J 2 bases, leaving 17 bases between the germline ends. The CDR3 region is CASSNLAAPTYEQYF. Here the CDR3 DNA reads TGTGCCAGCAGTAACCTAGCTGCGCCGACCTACGAGCAGTACTTC.

V usage is TRBV6-5 and J usage is TRBJ1-1; 9 bases match TRBD1. Germline assignment: CDR1 MNHEY and CDR2 SVGAGI. Losses at the gene ends were 2 bases for V and 9 bases for J; bases not matched to a gene: 13. CDR3 length: 16 residues. This chain's CDR3 is CASSYVWDRAPRKAFF. The CDR3 DNA sequence: TGTGCCAGCAGTTACGTGTGGGACAGGGCCCCCAGGAAAGCTTTCTTT.

V gene TRBV11-2 combines with J gene TRBJ2-5, with a weak D call TRBD1 (6 bases). The V gene lost 2 bases and the J gene lost 2 bases, with 12 bases spanning the gap. Germline-derived CDR1 and CDR2 are SGHAT and FQNNGV. The CDR3 extends over 15 amino acids. In DNA form, the CDR3 reads TGTGCCAGCAGCTTATATACAGGGCGGCAAGAGACCCAGTACTTC. As protein: CASSLYTGRQETQYF.

The rearrangement joins TRBV5-4 to TRBJ2-7; D possibly matches TRBD1 or TRBD2 (5 bases each). V lost 1 base, J lost 7 bases, and 12 bases lay in between. This CDR3 region has 13 residues. Germline CDR1 and CDR2: SGHNT and YYREEE (reference sequence). Here the CDR3 DNA reads TGTGCCAGCAGCTTGTGGGGGTCGGGGGAGCAGTACTTC. Its protein is CASSLWGSGEQYF. The variable domain in full, completed from reference TRBV5-4 and TRBJ2-7, reads ETGVTQSPTHLIKTRGQQVTLRCSSQSGHNTVSWYQQALGQGPQFIFQYYREEENGRGNFPPRFSGLQFPNYSSELNVNALELDDSALYLCASSLWGSGEQYFGPGTRLTVT.

The chain joins TRBV7-9 to TRBJ2-7; 7 bases align to TRBD1. J was trimmed by 3 bases and V by 1 base; bases with no gene match: 6. The CDR3 has 15 residues. CDR1 is SEHNR and CDR2 is FQNEAQ in the germline V gene (reference sequence). The CDR3 DNA is TGTGCCAGCAGCTTAGACAGGGGTAAGGTCTACGAGCAGTACTTC. Protein: CASSLDRGKVYEQYF.

The rearrangement links TRBV6-6 to TRBJ2-7; 9 bases are shared with TRBD1. From germline, CDR1 is MNHNY and CDR2 SVGAGI (reference sequence). The trim removed 10 bases at V and 0 bases at J, leaving 7 bases unmatched. The CDR3 loop spans 14 amino acids. The CDR3 is CATHRGPSSYEQYF. DNA of the CDR3: TGTGCCACCCACAGGGGGCCCTCCTCCTACGAGCAGTACTTC.

The V and J genes are TRBV7-9 and TRBJ1-3; D call uncertain. The V gene lost 1 base and the J gene lost 0 bases, with 10 bases spanning the gap. CDR1 and CDR2 (germline): SEHNR, FQNEAQ (reference sequence). This CDR3 is built from 16 residues. The DNA for the CDR3 is TGTGCCAGCAGCTTAGACGATGTGGGCTCTGGAAACACCATATATTTT. Amino acid sequence: CASSLDDVGSGNTIYF.

The chain joins TRBV5-1 to TRBJ1-1; no firm D call. Trimming removed 5 bases at V and 2 bases at J, with 7 bases between. This CDR3 has 12 amino acids. Germline V lookup: CDR1 SGHRS, CDR2 YFSETQ. The CDR3 loop reads CASRALNTEAFF. Written as DNA, the CDR3 is TGCGCCAGCAGGGCCCTCAACACTGAAGCTTTCTTT.

The gene calls are TRBV14 and TRBJ2-1; possibly TRBD1 for D (8 bases). The germline V gene has CDR1 SGHDN and CDR2 FVKESK. V lost 5 bases, J lost 15 bases, and 23 bases lay in between. The CDR3 has 14 amino acids. The DNA of the CDR3 is TGTGCCAGCAGCGCAAGGGGGACTACGGACAGGGTGTTCTTC. Translating gives CASSARGTTDRVFF.

The V gene is TRBV7-9, the J gene TRBJ1-2, with 10 bases aligning to TRBD1. V lost 4 bases and J lost 7; bases outside the gene matches: 9. The CDR3 has 15 amino acids. Germline CDR1 reads SEHNR; CDR2 reads FQNEAQ (reference sequence). CDR3 sequence: CASSSTGQGSGGYTF. CDR3 bases: TGTGCCAGCAGCTCGACGGGACAGGGGTCGGGTGGCTACACCTTC.

This chain links TRBV7-3 with TRBJ2-2; possibly TRBD2 for D (6 bases). CDR1 is SGHTA and CDR2 is FQGTGA in the germline V gene. Trimming left V 5 bases short and J 0 bases short, with 16 bases between. This CDR3 region has 17 residues. This CDR3 is CASSLSGFIANTGELFF. The CDR3 nucleotides are TGTGCCAGCAGCCTAAGCGGGTTTATCGCGAACACCGGGGAGCTGTTTTTT.

The rearrangement links TRBV2 to TRBJ2-7; D perhaps matches TRBD1 (5 bases). Germline V CDR1 and CDR2: SNHLY, FYNNEI. The CDR3 is made up of 13 amino acids. The V gene lost 7 bases and the J gene lost 2 bases, with 12 bases spanning the gap. CDR3 protein: CASNKGSAYEQYF. The CDR3 nucleotides read TGTGCCAGCAACAAGGGGTCCGCCTACGAGCAGTACTTC.

The rearrangement joins TRBV6-1 to TRBJ1-2; D not certain. From germline, CDR1 is MNHNS and CDR2 SASEGT. Trimming removed 1 base at V and 8 bases at J, with 2 bases between. The CDR3 covers 10 residues. The CDR3 spells CASSEGGYTF. In DNA, the CDR3 is TGTGCCAGCAGTGAAGGCGGCTACACCTTC.

This chain joins TRBV11-3 and TRBJ2-7, with D unclear. CDR3 length equals 15 residues. V lost 6 bases and J lost 0, with 15 bases in between. Germline assignment: CDR1 SGHNT and CDR2 YENEEA. CDR3 loop: CASSQSSVPSYEQYF. As DNA, the CDR3 is TGTGCCAGCAGTCAGAGTTCGGTCCCCTCCTACGAGCAGTACTTC.

This chain joins TRBV7-2 and TRBJ2-7; perhaps TRBD2 as D (7 bases). The CDR3 covers 16 residues. CDR1 and CDR2 (germline): SGHTA, FQGNSA. V shed 10 bases and J shed 0 bases, with 22 bases lying between them. Here the CDR3 DNA reads TGTGCCACCCAGCCGGGGGGCATAACCGACTCCTACGAGCAGTACTTC. Encoded protein: CATQPGGITDSYEQYF. Combining the CDR3 with reference TRBV7-2 and TRBJ2-7 gives the whole variable domain GAGVSQSPSNKVTEKGKDVELRCDPISGHTALYWYRQSLGQGLEFLIYFQGNSAPDKSGLPSDRFSAERTGGSVSTLTIQRTQQEDSAVYLCATQPGGITDSYEQYFGPGTRLTVT.

The gene calls are TRBV13 and TRBJ2-7; 12 positions match TRBD1. The CDR3 sequence is 15 residues long. Trimming removed 5 bases from V and 4 bases from J; junction bases left unmatched: 6. Germline CDR1 reads PRHDT; CDR2 reads FYEKMQ (reference sequence). The CDR3 DNA reads as TGTGCCAGCAGCGGTGGGACAGGGGGCCCATACGAGCAGTACTTC. Its protein is CASSGGTGGPYEQYF.

Comments on this clone: Relative to the germline gene, one junction end is altered; a read error may explain this. The chain couples TRBV9 to TRBJ2-2; perhaps TRBD2 as D (7 bases). The CDR3 is made up of 18 amino acids. The germline CDR1 and CDR2 sequences are SGDLS and YYNGEE. CDR3: CARSVAEGGASFGGELFF. Here the CDR3 DNA reads TGTGCCCGCAGCGTAGCTGAGGGGGGGGCCTCGTTCGGCGGGGAGCTGTTTTTT.

J is TRBJ2-3 and V is TRBV4-1, with 8 bases lining up with TRBD2. This CDR3 is 17 amino acids long. The trim removed 4 bases at V and 1 base at J, leaving 10 bases unmatched. In germline, CDR1 is MGHRA, CDR2 YSYEKL. The CDR3 coding sequence is TGCGCCAGCAGCCGAAACGTCGGGGGGGCCGGCACAGATACGCAGTATTTT. It is translated as CASSRNVGGAGTDTQYF.